This TCR beta chain was captured by sequencing in a study of blood T cell repertoires in COVID-19. Produced via immunoSEQ multiplex PCR; TCRdb's table is partial and in-frame only. The table lists 99,000 or so clones, around nine tenths of them singletons, with roughly 2.1% in the top ten. The CDR3 consists of 13 residues. Trimming took 5 bases from V and 4 from J; bases not matched to a gene: 4. Germline CDR1 SGHAT, CDR2 FQNNGV. The source is a man between 45 and 60 years old with COVID-19, enrolled during active disease. This chain connects TRBV11-2 to TRBJ1-2; 7 bases agree with TRBD1. Sequencing used peripheral blood. CDR3 bases: TGTGCCAGCAGCCTACAGGGGACCTATGGCTACACCTTC. Its protein product is CASSLQGTYGYTF.